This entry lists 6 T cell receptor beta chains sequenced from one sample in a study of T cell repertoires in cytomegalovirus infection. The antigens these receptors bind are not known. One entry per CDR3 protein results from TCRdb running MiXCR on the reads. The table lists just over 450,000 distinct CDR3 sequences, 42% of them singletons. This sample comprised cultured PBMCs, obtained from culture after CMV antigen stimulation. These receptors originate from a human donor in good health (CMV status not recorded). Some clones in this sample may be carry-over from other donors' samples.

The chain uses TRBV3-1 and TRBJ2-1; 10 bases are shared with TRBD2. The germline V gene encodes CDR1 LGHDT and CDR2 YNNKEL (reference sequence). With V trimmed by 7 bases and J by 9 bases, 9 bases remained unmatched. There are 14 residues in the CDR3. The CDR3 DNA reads TGTGCCAGCATGGGAGCGGGGGGGCCGGTTGAGCAGTTCTTC. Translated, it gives CASMGAGGPVEQFF.

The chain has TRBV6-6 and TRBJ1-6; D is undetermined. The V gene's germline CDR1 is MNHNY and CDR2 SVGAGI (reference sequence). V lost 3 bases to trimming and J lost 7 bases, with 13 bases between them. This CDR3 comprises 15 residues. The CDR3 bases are TGTGCCAGCAGTTATTTTGAAGCAGAAAATTCACCCCTCCACTTT. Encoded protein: CASSYFEAENSPLHF.

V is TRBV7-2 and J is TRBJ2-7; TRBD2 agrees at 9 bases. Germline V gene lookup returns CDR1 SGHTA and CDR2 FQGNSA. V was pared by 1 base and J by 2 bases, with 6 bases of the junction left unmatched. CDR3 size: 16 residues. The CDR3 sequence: CASSLGRGGAPYEQYF. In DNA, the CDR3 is TGTGCCAGCAGCTTAGGGCGGGGGGGGGCCCCCTACGAGCAGTACTTC.

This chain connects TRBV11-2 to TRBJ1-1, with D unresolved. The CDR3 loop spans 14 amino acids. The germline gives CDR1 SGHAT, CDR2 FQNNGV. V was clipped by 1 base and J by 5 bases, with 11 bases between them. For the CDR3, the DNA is TGTGCCAGCAGCTTAGGAGAGAGAGGGACTGAAGCTTTCTTT. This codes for CASSLGERGTEAFF.

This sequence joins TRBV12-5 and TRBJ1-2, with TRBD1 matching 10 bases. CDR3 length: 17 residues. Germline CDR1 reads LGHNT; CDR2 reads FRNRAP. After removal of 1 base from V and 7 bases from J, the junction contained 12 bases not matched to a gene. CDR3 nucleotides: TGTGCTAGTGGTTTGGCCAATTCTGCCGGGACAGGGGTTGGCTACACCTTC. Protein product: CASGLANSAGTGVGYTF.

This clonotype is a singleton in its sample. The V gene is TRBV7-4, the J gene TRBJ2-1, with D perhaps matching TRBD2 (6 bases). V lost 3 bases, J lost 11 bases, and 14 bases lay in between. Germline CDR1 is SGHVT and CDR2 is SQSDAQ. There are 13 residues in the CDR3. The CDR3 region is CASSFSPGTQQFF. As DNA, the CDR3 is TGTGCCAGCAGCTTTTCCCCTGGGACTCAGCAGTTCTTC.